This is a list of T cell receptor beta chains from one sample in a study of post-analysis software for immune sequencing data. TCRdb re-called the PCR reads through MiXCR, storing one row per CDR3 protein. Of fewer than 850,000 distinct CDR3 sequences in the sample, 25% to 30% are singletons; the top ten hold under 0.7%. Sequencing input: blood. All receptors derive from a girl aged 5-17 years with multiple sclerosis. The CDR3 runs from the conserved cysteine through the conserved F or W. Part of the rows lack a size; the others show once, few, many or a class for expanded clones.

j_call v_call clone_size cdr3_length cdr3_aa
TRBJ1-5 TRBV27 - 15 CASRPDTGHNQPQHF
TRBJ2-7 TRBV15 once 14 CATNRVAGAAEQYF
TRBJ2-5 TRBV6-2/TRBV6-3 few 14 CASRYRDRQETQYF
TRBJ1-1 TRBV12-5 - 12 CASGFQGTEAFF
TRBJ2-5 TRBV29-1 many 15 CSVLPAGLQGETQYF
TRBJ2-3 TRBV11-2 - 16 CASSLDHAGGTDTQYF
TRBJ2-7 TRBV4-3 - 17 CASSQDGVGGASYEQYF
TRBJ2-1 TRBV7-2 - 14 CASSPGTVSYEQFF
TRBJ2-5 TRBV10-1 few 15 CASSEVRGYQETQYF
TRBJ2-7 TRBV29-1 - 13 CSATTVLSYEQYF
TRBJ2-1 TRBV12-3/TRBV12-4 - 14 CASSPQPGFNEQFF
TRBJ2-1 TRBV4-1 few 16 CASSQDRGTGNNEQFF
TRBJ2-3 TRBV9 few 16 CASSATGTASTDTQYF
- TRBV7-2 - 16 CASSLDASGGIETQYF
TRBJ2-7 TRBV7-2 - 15 CASSPSGTATYEQYF
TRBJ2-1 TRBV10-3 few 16 CAISSTGTSGDRGEFF
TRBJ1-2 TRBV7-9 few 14 CASSLGRNHYGYTF
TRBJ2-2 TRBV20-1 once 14 CSARSGGRAGELFF
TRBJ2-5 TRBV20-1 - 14 CSAHRLGLQETQYF
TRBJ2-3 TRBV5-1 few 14 CASSLYGRADTQYF
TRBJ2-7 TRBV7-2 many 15 CASSPQTGQEDEQYF
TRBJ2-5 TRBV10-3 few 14 CAISGDRGKETQYF
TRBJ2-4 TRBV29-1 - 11 CSVDRGNIQYF
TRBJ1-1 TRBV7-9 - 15 CASSPGDREDTEAFF
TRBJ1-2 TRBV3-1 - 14 CASSPGYPNYGYTF
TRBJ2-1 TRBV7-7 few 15 CASSLTENRHNEQFF
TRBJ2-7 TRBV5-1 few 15 CASSLAWQGPDEQYF
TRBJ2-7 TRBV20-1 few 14 CSALGLQRTYEQYF
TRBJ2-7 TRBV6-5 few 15 CASSPPQSGRGEQYF
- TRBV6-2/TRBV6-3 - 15 CASFSTGGPVYEQYF
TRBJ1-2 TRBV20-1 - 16 CSATIRDRDTNYGYTF
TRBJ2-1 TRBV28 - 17 CASSLLPGGSSYNEQFF
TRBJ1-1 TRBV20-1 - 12 CSPRERNTEAFF
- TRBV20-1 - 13 CSARDRGVETQYF
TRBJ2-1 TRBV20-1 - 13 CSRGGPPYNEQFF
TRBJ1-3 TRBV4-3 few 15 CASSQGTAAGNTIYF
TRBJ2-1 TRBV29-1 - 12 CSSWTDPNEQFF
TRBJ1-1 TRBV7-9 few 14 CASSLAGVSAEAFF
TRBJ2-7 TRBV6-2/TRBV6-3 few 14 CASRGLAGSHEQYF
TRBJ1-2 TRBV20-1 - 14 CNAGRRGLGYGYTF
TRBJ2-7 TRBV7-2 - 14 CASRRWRETYEQYF
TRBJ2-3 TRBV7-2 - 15 CASSSSGGALIAQYF
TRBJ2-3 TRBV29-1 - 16 CSVAFGAPPKRDTQYF
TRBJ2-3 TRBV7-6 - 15 CASSLGRRSTDTQYF
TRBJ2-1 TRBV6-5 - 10 CATAGRRQFF
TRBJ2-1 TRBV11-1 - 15 CASRLGLGGSYGQFF
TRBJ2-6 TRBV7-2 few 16 CASSFLGSGGANVLTF
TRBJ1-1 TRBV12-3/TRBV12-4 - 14 CASSLLERDSEAFF
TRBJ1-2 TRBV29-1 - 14 CSVDYGQPSYGYTF
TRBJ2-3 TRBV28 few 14 CASSQPGTADTQYF